One TCR beta chain is described in this entry. What it binds is unknown. CDR3 length equals 17 residues. V dropped 0 bases and J dropped 2; count of bases not matched to a gene: 9. The germline V gene has CDR1 SGHRS and CDR2 YFSETQ. The data originate from a study of beta chain features in type 1 diabetes. Study context: Across every sample, around 98 million sorted cells were examined in total. General study results and limits: Type 1 diabetes patients had VDJ junctions that carried fewer insertions and more deletions. Significant though moderate, a shortening of TCRB CDR3s appeared in all four CD4+ subsets of Type 1 diabetes patients.

TCRB transcripts that were expressed got sequenced, as all of the isolated RNA had been reverse transcribed. Stem cell-like memory T cell samples averaged around 1.1 million immunoSEQ reads each. TCRdb keeps only in-frame clones here, not all; method: immunoSEQ multiplex PCR. Here the sample spans around 45,000 clones, around 40% being singletons. The chain is built from TRBV5-1 and TRBJ2-3; 7 bases line up with TRBD1. Material: stem cell memory CD4+ T cells from blood. The clonotype was recovered from a man under 40 with type 1 diabetes. This chain's CDR3 is CASSLGQGSLFTDTQYF. DNA of the CDR3: TGCGCCAGCAGCTTGGGACAGGGCAGTCTGTTCACAGATACGCAGTATTTT.